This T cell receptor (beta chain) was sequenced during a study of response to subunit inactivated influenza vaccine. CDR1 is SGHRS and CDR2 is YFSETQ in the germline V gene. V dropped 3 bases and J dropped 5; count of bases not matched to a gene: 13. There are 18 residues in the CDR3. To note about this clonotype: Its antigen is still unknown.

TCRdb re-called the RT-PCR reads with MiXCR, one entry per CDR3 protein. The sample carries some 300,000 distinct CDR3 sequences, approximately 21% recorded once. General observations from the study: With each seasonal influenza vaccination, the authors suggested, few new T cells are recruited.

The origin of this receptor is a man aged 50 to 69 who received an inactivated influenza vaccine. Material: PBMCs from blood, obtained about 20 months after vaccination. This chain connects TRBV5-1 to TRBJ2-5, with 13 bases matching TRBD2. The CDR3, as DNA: TGCGCCAGCAGCTCGGGACTAGCGGGACCCACGGTGGTGGAGACCCAGTACTTC. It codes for CASSSGLAGPTVVETQYF.